This passage covers 26 T cell receptor beta chains from one sample sequenced in a study of control samples from healthy donors and cancer patients. Generated by immunoSEQ multiplex PCR, the TCRdb table keeps only in-frame clones and is missing some. Of 100,000 to 150,000 clones detected, 75% to 95% appear once; the ten largest clones hold about 9%. The material sequenced was blood. The receptor source for this set is a man aged 18 to 35 in good health.

Here the CDR3 reads CASSQGDRAGANVLTF. For the CDR3, the DNA is TGTGCCAGCAGCCAAGGTGACAGGGCTGGGGCCAACGTCCTGACTTTC. The V gene is TRBV4-2, the J gene TRBJ2-6, with 7 bases matching TRBD1. V trimming: 1 base; J trimming: 2 bases; junction bases outside the gene matches: 2. This CDR3 comprises 16 residues. Germline V gives CDR1 LGHNA, CDR2 YNFKEQ.

The V and J genes are TRBV2 and TRBJ2-3; TRBD2 matches at 7 bases. Trimming cost V 0 bases and J 4 bases; bases outside gene matches: 4. The CDR3 spans 15 residues. The germline V gene has CDR1 SNHLY and CDR2 FYNNEI. Here the CDR3 DNA reads TGTGCCAGCAGTGAAGCGGGGGGGAGCGCAGATACGCAGTATTTT. This encodes CASSEAGGSADTQYF.

The genes are TRBV12-5 and TRBJ2-1; 12 nucleotides agree with TRBD2. The germline CDR1 and CDR2 sequences are LGHNT and FRNRAP. The trim removed 9 bases at V and 10 bases at J, leaving 16 bases unmatched. The CDR3 totals 16 residues. The CDR3 reads CASLISPSGGAGEQFF. The DNA for the CDR3 is TGTGCTAGCCTGATTTCTCCTAGCGGGGGGGCGGGAGAGCAGTTCTTC.

The rearrangement links TRBV6-5 to TRBJ1-4, with D tentatively TRBD1 (6 bases). Germline assignment: CDR1 MNHEY and CDR2 SVGAGI. Between the trimmed V and J ends, which lost 5 bases and 8 bases, there was a span of 18 bases. The CDR3 runs to 15 residues. For the CDR3, the DNA is TGTGCCAGCAGTCGCTTACTGGACAGAATGGAAAAACTGTTTTTT. Protein sequence: CASSRLLDRMEKLFF.

This clone was observed once. This chain connects TRBV6-7 to TRBJ2-7, with D unclear. TRBV6-7 is an ORF for which the function is uncertain. V gave up 2 bases and J gave up 3 bases, with 8 bases separating them. CDR3 length: 13 residues. CDR3 nucleotides: TGTGCCAGCAGTTACAGGGATATCTACGAGCAGTACTTC. Its translation: CASSYRDIYEQYF.

CDR3 DNA sequence: TGTGCCTGGAGGAAGGGGACCTCCTATAATTCACCCCTCCACTTT. Protein sequence: CAWRKGTSYNSPLHF. This chain uses TRBV30 with TRBJ1-6; perhaps TRBD1 as D (5 bases). This CDR3 has 15 amino acids. From germline, CDR1 is GTSNPN and CDR2 SVGIG (reference sequence). V was cut by 3 bases and J by 0 bases, with 9 bases left in between.

J is TRBJ1-4 and V is TRBV6-2 or TRBV6-3; 12 bases are shared with TRBD1. V lost 2 bases and J lost 12; bases outside the gene matches: 4. The CDR3 is 14 residues long. CDR1 MNHEY and CDR2 SVGEGT come from the germline V gene. As DNA, the CDR3 is TGTGCCAGCAGTTACCGGGACAGGGGGCGGGAACTGTTTTTT. Amino acid sequence: CASSYRDRGRELFF.

V and J are TRBV7-6 and TRBJ2-1; TRBD2 aligns across 8 bases. Per the germline V gene, CDR1 is SGHVS and CDR2 is FNYEAQ. This CDR3 contains 15 residues. V shed 7 bases, J shed 7 bases, and the junction held 12 bases outside the gene matches. This CDR3 is CASTLGGGPENEQFF. As DNA, the CDR3 is TGTGCCAGCACCCTCGGGGGGGGGCCGGAAAATGAGCAGTTCTTC. Filled out from reference TRBV7-6 and TRBJ2-1, the complete variable domain reads GAGVSQSPRYKVTKRGQDVALRCDPISGHVSLYWYRQALGQGPEFLTYFNYEAQQDKSGLPNDRFSAERPEGSISTLTIQRTEQRDSAMYRCASTLGGGPENEQFFGPGTRLTVL.

V usage is TRBV7-3 and J usage is TRBJ1-2; possibly TRBD1 for D (5 bases). V lost 5 bases, J lost 8 bases, and 15 bases lay in between. This CDR3 comprises 13 residues. Germline-derived CDR1 and CDR2 are SGHTA and FQGTGA. The CDR3 nucleotides read TGTGCCAGCAGCCCCGATCGCAGGGAAGGCTACACCTTC. Translation: CASSPDRREGYTF.

The rearrangement joins TRBV5-1 to TRBJ2-5; 8 nucleotides align to TRBD1. The CDR3 extends over 15 amino acids. V was pared by 6 bases and J by 5 bases, with 12 bases of the junction left unmatched. The germline V gene has CDR1 SGHRS and CDR2 YFSETQ. The CDR3 sequence is CASTLQGASSETQYF. CDR3 nucleotide sequence: TGCGCCAGCACACTTCAGGGGGCGAGTAGTGAGACCCAGTACTTC.

V usage is TRBV5-5 and J usage is TRBJ1-1; 7 nucleotides match TRBD1. Germline CDR1 SGHKS, CDR2 YYEKEE (reference sequence). Germline trimming cut 3 bases from V and 3 bases from J; bases unmatched to any gene: 5. The CDR3 contains 14 residues. CDR3 loop: CASSSGTVDTEAFF. The CDR3 nucleotides read TGTGCCAGCAGCTCCGGGACAGTAGACACTGAAGCTTTCTTT.

This sequence joins TRBV5-1 and TRBJ1-2; D unclear. The CDR3 loop spans 13 amino acids. V was pared by 1 base and J by 3 bases, with 7 bases between. CDR1 and CDR2 from the germline V gene are SGHRS and YFSETQ. This CDR3 is CASSLNPDYGYTF. The CDR3 DNA follows: TGCGCCAGCAGCTTGAACCCTGACTATGGCTACACCTTC.

The CDR3 sequence: CAISEAGAGGSYGYTF. Written as DNA, the CDR3 is TGTGCCATCAGTGAGGCGGGGGCAGGGGGCAGCTATGGCTACACCTTC. The chain joins TRBV10-3 to TRBJ1-2; 8 bases match TRBD1. V shed 2 bases and J 4 bases; nucleotides not matched to a gene: 9. CDR1 is ENHRY and CDR2 is SYGVKD in the germline V gene. There are 16 residues in the CDR3.

The rearrangement joins TRBV19 to TRBJ2-7; 7 positions match TRBD2. The CDR3 contains 12 residues. In germline, CDR1 is LNHDA, CDR2 SQIVND (reference sequence). V dropped 4 bases and J dropped 3; count of bases not matched to a gene: 0. CDR3 sequence: CASSTGGYEQYF. In DNA, the CDR3 is TGTGCCAGTAGTACGGGGGGCTACGAGCAGTACTTC. The whole variable domain, filled in from reference TRBV19 and TRBJ2-7, reads DGGITQSPKYLFRKEGQNVTLSCEQNLNHDAMYWYRQDPGQGLRLIYYSQIVNDFQKGDIAEGYSVSREKKESFPLTVTSAQKNPTAFYLCASSTGGYEQYFGPGTRLTVT.

The gene calls are TRBV30 and TRBJ2-1; D is ambiguous. Germline assignment: CDR1 GTSNPN and CDR2 SVGIG (reference sequence). The CDR3 has 12 amino acids. V lost 4 bases and J lost 4, with 8 bases in between. This CDR3 reads CAWKPMYNEQFF. The CDR3 DNA is TGTGCCTGGAAGCCCATGTACAATGAGCAGTTCTTC.

V gene TRBV5-6 combines with J gene TRBJ2-7, with D perhaps given as TRBD1 or TRBD2 (5 bases each). V was trimmed by 7 bases and J by 7 bases, leaving 21 bases between them. CDR3 length equals 14 residues. Germline CDR1 and CDR2: SGHDT and YYEEEE. The CDR3 protein is CASGQGMATREQYF. CDR3 nucleotides: TGTGCCAGCGGTCAGGGTATGGCTACTAGGGAGCAGTACTTC.

The chain recombines TRBV6-1 with TRBJ1-2; D remains ambiguous. V shed 1 base and J shed 0 bases, with 6 bases lying between them. The germline gives CDR1 MNHNS, CDR2 SASEGT. The CDR3 runs 14 residues. For the CDR3, the DNA is TGTGCCAGCAGTGAAGAGCAAGCTAACTATGGCTACACCTTC. It yields the protein CASSEEQANYGYTF.

V usage is TRBV12-3 or TRBV12-4 and J usage is TRBJ2-1; D is possibly TRBD1 (6 bases). The CDR3 totals 13 residues. V was trimmed by 3 bases and J by 6 bases, leaving 9 bases between them. CDR3 protein: CASSFRGFNEQFF. The CDR3 region has the DNA TGTGCCAGCAGTTTCAGGGGATTCAATGAGCAGTTCTTC.

J is TRBJ1-2 and V is TRBV27; D remains unclear. The CDR3 has 16 residues. CDR1 is MNHEY, CDR2 SMNVEV, per germline (reference sequence). Trimming took 6 bases from V and 4 from J, leaving 21 bases between them. CDR3 residues: CASSLGSIPSPYGYTF. The CDR3 coding sequence is TGTGCCAGCAGCCTGGGGTCGATCCCCTCACCCTATGGCTACACCTTC.

The V call is TRBV6-6, the J call TRBJ2-1; a possible D gene is TRBD2 (6 bases). The CDR3 length is 16 residues. Germline V gene sequence: CDR1 MNHNY, CDR2 SVGAGI (reference sequence). V lost 6 bases and J lost 0, with 15 bases in between. In nucleotides, the CDR3 is TGTGCCAGCAGCTCCTTAGCGGTGAGCTCCTACAATGAGCAGTTCTTC. This gives the protein CASSSLAVSSYNEQFF.

The CDR3: CASSINRVQETQYF. The CDR3, as DNA: TGTGCCAGCAGCATTAACAGGGTCCAAGAGACCCAGTACTTC. The chain joins TRBV11-2 to TRBJ2-5; D might be TRBD1 (6 bases). The V gene's germline CDR1 is SGHAT and CDR2 FQNNGV. The CDR3 is 14 residues long. Trimming cost V 5 bases and J 1 base, with 11 bases left between them.

The chain employs TRBV14 and TRBJ1-2, with 9 nucleotides matching TRBD1. The CDR3 covers 13 residues. Germline V gene sequence: CDR1 SGHDN, CDR2 FVKESK. V lost 4 bases and J lost 8; bases outside the gene matches: 5. This CDR3 is CASSRTGDGGYTF. CDR3 nucleotides: TGTGCCAGCAGCCGGACAGGGGATGGAGGCTACACCTTC.

Only one count was recorded for this clone. The V and J genes are TRBV14 and TRBJ2-7; 9 nucleotides line up with TRBD1. Germline V gene sequence: CDR1 SGHDN, CDR2 FVKESK. Trimming took 1 base from V and 7 from J; bases not matched to a gene: 14. The CDR3 contains 17 residues. CDR3 in amino acids: CASSQASWTGVRGEQYF. DNA of the CDR3: TGTGCCAGCAGCCAAGCCTCCTGGACAGGGGTAAGGGGGGAGCAGTACTTC.

The chain employs TRBV7-2 and TRBJ1-5, with D unresolved. This CDR3 has 15 residues. Trimming pared 2 bases from V and 0 bases from J, leaving 8 bases between. CDR1 is SGHTA, CDR2 FQGNSA, per germline. CDR3 region: CASSLYHNSNQPQHF. The DNA for the CDR3 is TGTGCCAGCAGCTTATATCACAATAGCAATCAGCCCCAGCATTTT. Based on the CDR3 plus reference TRBV7-2 and TRBJ1-5, the full variable domain is GAGVSQSPSNKVTEKGKDVELRCDPISGHTALYWYRQSLGQGLEFLIYFQGNSAPDKSGLPSDRFSAERTGGSVSTLTIQRTQQEDSAVYLCASSLYHNSNQPQHFGDGTRLSIL.

The gene calls are TRBV5-1 and TRBJ2-1; D uncertain. Deletions cut 1 base from V and 5 bases from J, with 10 bases between. The CDR3 totals 14 residues. Germline CDR1 SGHRS, CDR2 YFSETQ. The CDR3 region has the DNA TGCGCCAGCAGCTTGTCACCAGAGCACAATGAGCAGTTCTTC. Translation: CASSLSPEHNEQFF.

The gene calls are TRBV6-2 or TRBV6-3 and TRBJ2-7, with D perhaps assigned TRBD1 or TRBD2 (5 bases each). V lost 5 bases and J lost 0, with 11 bases in between. The CDR3 runs to 14 residues. Germline V gene lookup returns CDR1 MNHEY and CDR2 SVGEGT. The CDR3 nucleotides read TGTGCCAGCAGTCCCTGGGGGAGCTCCTACGAGCAGTACTTC. It is translated as CASSPWGSSYEQYF.